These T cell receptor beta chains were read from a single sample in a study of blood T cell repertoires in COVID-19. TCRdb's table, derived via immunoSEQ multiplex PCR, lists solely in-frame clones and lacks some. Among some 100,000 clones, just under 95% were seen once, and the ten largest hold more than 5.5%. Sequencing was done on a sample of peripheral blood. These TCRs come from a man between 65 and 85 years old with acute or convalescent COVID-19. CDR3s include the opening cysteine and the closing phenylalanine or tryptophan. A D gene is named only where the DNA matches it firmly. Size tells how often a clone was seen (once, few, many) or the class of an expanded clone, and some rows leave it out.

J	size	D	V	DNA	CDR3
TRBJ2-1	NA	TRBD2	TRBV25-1	TGTGCCAGCAGTGAAGCGGGAGCGCTTAATGAGCAGTTCTTC	CASSEAGALNEQFF
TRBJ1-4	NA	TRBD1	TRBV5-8	TGTGCCAGCAGCAGGGGACAGGGGCGAAAAGAAAAACTGTTTTTT	CASSRGQGRKEKLFF
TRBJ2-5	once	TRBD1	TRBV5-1	TGCGCCAGTCGAAGGGGACAGGGGTTCAGTGAGACCCAGTACTTC	CASRRGQGFSETQYF
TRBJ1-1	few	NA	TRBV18	TGTGCCAGCTCACCAGGACAGAACACTGAAGCTTTCTTT	CASSPGQNTEAFF
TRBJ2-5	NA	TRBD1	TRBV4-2	TGTGCCAGCAGCCAAGGACAGGGTGGGGAGACCCAGTACTTC	CASSQGQGGETQYF
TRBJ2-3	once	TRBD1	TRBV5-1	TGCGCCAGCAGCTACGGACAGGGGCTTACTAGCACAGATACGCAGTATTTT	CASSYGQGLTSTDTQYF
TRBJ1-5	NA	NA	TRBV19	TGTGCCAGTAGTATGGGACTAGGCAATCAGCCCCAGCATTTT	CASSMGLGNQPQHF
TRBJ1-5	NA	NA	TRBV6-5	TGTGCCAGCACCCCCCAGGGCGGCTATCAGCCCCAGCATTTT	CASTPQGGYQPQHF
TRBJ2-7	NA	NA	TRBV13	TGTGCCAGCAGCTTCGGGAGTTCCTACGAGCAGTACTTC	CASSFGSSYEQYF
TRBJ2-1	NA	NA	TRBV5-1	TGCGCCAGCAGCTTCGGGGGCAATGAGCAGTTCTTC	CASSFGGNEQFF
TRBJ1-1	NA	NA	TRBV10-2	TGCGCCAGCAGTCCCACAGGGAGAAGGGGGAACACTGAAGCTTTCTTT	CASSPTGRRGNTEAFF
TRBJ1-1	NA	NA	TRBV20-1	TGCAGTGCTAGTACTTCCTATCGAAGAAACACTGAAGCTTTCTTT	CSASTSYRRNTEAFF
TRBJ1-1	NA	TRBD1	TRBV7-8	TGTGCCAGCAGCCCCTGGACAGGGGAGGGAACTGAAGCTTTCTTT	CASSPWTGEGTEAFF
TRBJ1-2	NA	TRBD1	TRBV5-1	TGCGCCAGCACCTCCGGGACAGTAAACTATGGCTACACCTTC	CASTSGTVNYGYTF
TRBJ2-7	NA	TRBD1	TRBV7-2	TGTGCCAGCAGCTTAAGGGGGCGCGAGCAGTACTTC	CASSLRGREQYF
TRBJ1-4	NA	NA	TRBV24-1	TGTGCCACGGGACGACAGGTTGAAAAACTGTTTTTT	CATGRQVEKLFF
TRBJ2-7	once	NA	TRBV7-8	TGTGCCAGCAGCTTAGGTTCTGCAATGACTTCTTACGAGCAGTACTTC	CASSLGSAMTSYEQYF
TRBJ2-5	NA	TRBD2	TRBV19	TGTGCCAGCCGGGGGGGAGAGACCCAGTACTTC	CASRGGETQYF
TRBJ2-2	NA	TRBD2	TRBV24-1	TGTGCCACCAGTGGTGGACTAGCGGGAGTATGGACCGGGGAGCTGTTTTTT	CATSGGLAGVWTGELFF
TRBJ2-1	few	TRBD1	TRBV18	TGTGCCAGCTCAGCTCCGGGACAGGGGGGCAATGAGCAGTTCTTC	CASSAPGQGGNEQFF
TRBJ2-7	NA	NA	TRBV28	TGTGCCAGCAAAAGCCCGAGGGCAGGGGCGTACGAGCAGTACTTC	CASKSPRAGAYEQYF
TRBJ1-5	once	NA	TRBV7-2	TGTGCCAGCAGCTTGGGCTATAGCAATCAGCCCCAGCATTTT	CASSLGYSNQPQHF
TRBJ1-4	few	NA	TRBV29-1	TGCAGCGTGTCGGGGTCGATCTTGGGGTCCGATGAAAAACTGTTTTTT	CSVSGSILGSDEKLFF
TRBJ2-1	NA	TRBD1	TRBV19	TGTGCCAGTAGTAATAGGGGGCTCAGGGATGAGCAGTTCTTC	CASSNRGLRDEQFF
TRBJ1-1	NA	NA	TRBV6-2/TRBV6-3	TGTGCCAGCAGTTATAAGACAGTGAACACTGAAGCTTTCTTT	CASSYKTVNTEAFF
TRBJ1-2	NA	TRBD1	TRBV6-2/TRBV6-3	TGTGCCAGCAGCCCCGGACAGGGGGCGCACGGCTACACCTTC	CASSPGQGAHGYTF
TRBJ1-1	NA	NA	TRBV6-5	TGTGCCAGCAGTTACCCCCTTGCTGAAGCTTTCTTT	CASSYPLAEAFF
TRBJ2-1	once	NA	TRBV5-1	TGCGCCAGCAGCACCGGACAGATTATCTACAATGAGCAGTTCTTC	CASSTGQIIYNEQFF
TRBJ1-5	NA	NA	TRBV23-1	TGCGCCAGCAGTCAATCGGCACAGGCCTTCAATCAGCCCCAGCATTTT	CASSQSAQAFNQPQHF